One sample yielded the 22 T cell receptor beta chains listed below, sequenced in a study of blood T cell repertoires in COVID-19 (dated by TCRdb to between 2020 and 2021). Receptor libraries were prepared by the immunoSEQ multiplex PCR assay. TCRdb mirrors the immuneACCESS table, restricted to in-frame sequences. Some clones are absent from its copies; in checked studies, under half trace to an unresolved V gene, and the reason for the others is unknown. Counted in this sample were about 140,000 clones; about four fifths of them appeared once. Approximately 8% of the sample comes from the top ten. Sequenced input: peripheral blood. These receptors all come from a human donor in a cohort sampled during active COVID-19.

V gene TRBV5-1 combines with J gene TRBJ1-2; D remains ambiguous. The CDR3 consists of 13 residues. Deletions cut 2 bases from V and 4 bases from J, with 9 bases between. Germline values: CDR1 SGHRS, CDR2 YFSETQ. The CDR3 here is CASSFDGVYGYTF. CDR3 nucleotides: TGCGCCAGCAGCTTCGACGGAGTCTATGGCTACACCTTC.

V and J are TRBV18 and TRBJ2-3; 8 nucleotides line up with TRBD1. The CDR3 runs to 16 residues. Looked up from germline, CDR1 is KGHSH and CDR2 is LQKENI. The J segment lost 6 bases and the V segment lost 3 bases, leaving 11 bases of the junction unmatched. CDR3 residues: CASSPSPGGGVDTQYF. As DNA, the CDR3 is TGTGCCAGCTCACCTTCTCCAGGGGGCGGAGTGGATACGCAGTATTTT.

This clone was picked up one time. J is TRBJ1-1 and V is TRBV10-3; possibly TRBD1 for D (5 bases). This CDR3 is built from 15 residues. Germline values: CDR1 ENHRY, CDR2 SYGVKD. Trimming removed 10 bases from V and 2 bases from J, with 20 bases in between. In DNA, the CDR3 is TGTGCCACCGAGCCGCTTCGGGGGGAAAACACTGAAGCTTTCTTT. This sequence encodes CATEPLRGENTEAFF.

This clone was seen only a few times. CDR3 in amino acids: CASSLGSGNGYTF. The CDR3 region has the DNA TGTGCCAGCAGCTTAGGGTCCGGTAACGGCTACACCTTC. This chain connects TRBV11-2 to TRBJ1-2; no clear D. The CDR3 spans 13 residues. Germline V gene lookup returns CDR1 SGHAT and CDR2 FQNNGV. V dropped 1 base and J dropped 8 bases, with 11 bases sitting between them. The entire variable domain, with the rest obtained from reference TRBV11-2 and TRBJ1-2, is as follows: EAGVAQSPRYKIIEKRQSVAFWCNPISGHATLYWYQQILGQGPKLLIQFQNNGVVDDSQLPKDRFSAERLKGVDSTLKIQPAKLEDSAVYLCASSLGSGNGYTFGSGTRLTVV.

V usage is TRBV10-1 and J usage is TRBJ1-6; 9 bases match TRBD1. V was pared by 2 bases and J by 7 bases, with 3 bases of the junction left unmatched. From germline, CDR1 is WNHNN and CDR2 SYGVQD (reference sequence). This CDR3 has 15 amino acids. CDR3 residues: CASSEGDRENSPLHF. For the CDR3, the DNA is TGCGCCAGCAGTGAGGGGGACAGGGAAAATTCACCCCTCCACTTT.

V and J are TRBV5-6 and TRBJ2-5; 9 bases line up with TRBD1. The CDR3 spans 16 residues. J was trimmed by 5 bases and V by 5 bases; bases with no gene match: 13. Germline CDR1 SGHDT, CDR2 YYEEEE. In DNA form, the CDR3 reads TGTGCCAGCAGTTCATTTACAGGGGGCTCTCGGGAGACCCAGTACTTC. Translation gives CASSSFTGGSRETQYF.

The CDR3 DNA sequence: TGTGCCAGCAGCCCAACGGCCGACAGCCCACTGGTCCGTGGCTACACCTTC. Protein sequence: CASSPTADSPLVRGYTF. The rearrangement uses TRBV5-8 and TRBJ1-2; D possibly corresponds to TRBD1 (5 bases). In germline, CDR1 is SGHTS, CDR2 YDEGEE. This CDR3 spans 17 amino acids. Deletions cut 4 bases from V and 7 bases from J, with 26 bases between. The full variable domain, in which reference TRBV5-8 and TRBJ1-2 provide the parts outside the CDR3, is EAGVTQSPTHLIKTRGQQATLRCSPISGHTSVYWYQQALGLGLQFLLWYDEGEERNRGNFPPRFSGRQFPNYSSELNVNALELEDSALYLCASSPTADSPLVRGYTFGSGTRLTVV.

The chain recombines TRBV7-2 with TRBJ2-7, with a weak D call TRBD2 (5 bases). The length of the CDR3 is 14 residues. Germline loops: CDR1 SGHTA, CDR2 FQGNSA. The V and J ends lost 5 bases and 2 bases respectively, with 13 bases between them. The CDR3 here is CASSPHSGTYEQYF. CDR3 in DNA: TGTGCCAGCAGCCCTCATTCCGGGACCTACGAGCAGTACTTC.

This chain links TRBV28 with TRBJ2-1; the D is unclear. The germline V gene encodes CDR1 MDHEN and CDR2 SYDVKM. The CDR3 sequence is 13 residues long. Deletions cut 3 bases from V and 6 bases from J, with 9 bases between. The CDR3 coding sequence is TGTGCCAGCAGTTTCGGAGAACGCAATGAGCAGTTCTTC. It yields the protein CASSFGERNEQFF.

This rearrangement joins TRBV2 to TRBJ1-4; a possible D gene is TRBD1 (6 bases). Trimming pared 0 bases from V and 6 bases from J, leaving 11 bases between. CDR1 is SNHLY and CDR2 is FYNNEI in the germline V gene. The length of the CDR3 is 15 residues. The CDR3 nucleotides are TGTGCCAGCAGTGAAGCAGGGGGAGCATATGAAAAACTGTTTTTT. Encoded protein: CASSEAGGAYEKLFF.

The V and J genes are TRBV18 and TRBJ2-1; D perhaps matches TRBD1 (5 bases). The CDR3 totals 15 residues. Germline-derived CDR1 and CDR2 are KGHSH and LQKENI. V lost 5 bases and J 3 bases, leaving 14 bases between the germline ends. CDR3 nucleotide sequence: TGTGCCAGCTCAGAAGGGGCTTCGGTCTACAATGAGCAGTTCTTC. Amino acids: CASSEGASVYNEQFF.

The V gene is TRBV11-1, the J gene TRBJ1-2; 8 bases match TRBD1. The CDR3 consists of 14 residues. Germline CDR1 reads SGHAT; CDR2 reads FQDESV (reference sequence). After removal of 5 bases from V and 2 bases from J, the junction contained 4 bases not matched to a gene. The DNA of the CDR3 is TGTGCCAGCAGCAACCGGACAGGGAACTATGGCTACACCTTC. Translation: CASSNRTGNYGYTF.

The chain employs TRBV2 and TRBJ1-5, with D hard to call. Germline assignment: CDR1 SNHLY and CDR2 FYNNEI. V was pared by 3 bases and J by 0 bases, with 9 bases between. The CDR3 consists of 15 residues. CDR3 coding DNA: TGTGCCAGCAGTGATATCCGGGGTAGCAATCAGCCCCAGCATTTT. It specifies CASSDIRGSNQPQHF.

This chain joins TRBV28 and TRBJ1-1, with 8 bases matching TRBD1. The CDR3 sequence is 15 residues long. CDR1 and CDR2 (germline): MDHEN, SYDVKM. V lost 5 bases, J lost 1 base, and 6 bases stayed unmatched. The DNA of the CDR3 is TGTGCCAGCAGTAGTCCGGGACAGGCGAACACTGAAGCTTTCTTT. Translated: CASSSPGQANTEAFF.

The chain has TRBV11-3 and TRBJ2-2; weak D call: TRBD2 (6 bases). The V and J ends lost 0 bases and 6 bases respectively, with 11 bases between them. The CDR3 runs to 15 residues. Germline V gene sequence: CDR1 SGHNT, CDR2 YENEEA. CDR3 bases: TGTGCCAGCAGCTTAGATGGGCGGGGAGCCGGGGAGCTGTTTTTT. Translation: CASSLDGRGAGELFF.

In DNA form, the CDR3 reads TGTGCTAGTGGTACCCAGGGAGGAAAGGACTCCTACGAGCAGTACTTC. It yields the protein CASGTQGGKDSYEQYF. The gene calls are TRBV12-5 and TRBJ2-7; D perhaps matches TRBD2 (6 bases). Trimming removed 5 bases from V and 0 bases from J, with 17 bases in between. This CDR3 spans 16 amino acids. Germline CDR1 LGHNT, CDR2 FRNRAP.

The chain recombines TRBV6-1 with TRBJ2-6; D possibly corresponds to TRBD1 (6 bases). From germline, CDR1 is MNHNS and CDR2 SASEGT. The CDR3 totals 18 residues. Trimming stripped 1 base from V and 1 base from J, with 14 bases between. This CDR3 reads CASSEDRASRSGANVLTF. DNA of the CDR3: TGTGCCAGCAGTGAAGACAGGGCTAGTCGATCTGGGGCCAACGTCCTGACTTTC.

The chain has TRBV14 and TRBJ1-5, with a possible D match to TRBD1 (5 bases). Trimming took off 3 bases at V and 7 bases at J, with 13 bases between the two ends. CDR3 size: 14 residues. CDR1 is SGHDN and CDR2 is FVKESK in the germline V gene. This chain's CDR3 is CASSHLGVGQPQHF. The CDR3 DNA reads as TGTGCCAGCAGCCACCTAGGGGTGGGACAGCCCCAGCATTTT.

As DNA, the CDR3 is TGTGCCATCAGTGTGGTTCTGGTAGGGGCGCAACTCTATGGCTACACCTTC. This translates into CAISVVLVGAQLYGYTF. V and J are TRBV10-3 and TRBJ1-2; D might be TRBD1 (5 bases). The CDR3 spans 17 residues. In germline, CDR1 is ENHRY, CDR2 SYGVKD. Trimming left V 4 bases short and J 4 bases short, with 22 bases between.

The chain joins TRBV6-5 to TRBJ1-6, with D possibly being TRBD1 (6 bases). The CDR3 length is 16 residues. From germline, CDR1 is MNHEY and CDR2 SVGAGI. Trimming removed 4 bases from V and 3 bases from J, with 13 bases in between. The CDR3 region is CASSSGNRVYNSPLHF. The CDR3 DNA is TGTGCCAGCAGTTCGGGGAACAGGGTCTATAATTCACCCCTCCACTTT.

The chain has TRBV4-1 and TRBJ2-1; TRBD2 agrees at 14 bases. V shed 1 base, J shed 4 bases, and the junction held 3 bases outside the gene matches. Germline CDR1 reads MGHRA; CDR2 reads YSYEKL. This CDR3 is built from 17 residues. The CDR3: CASSQARTSGGYNEQFF. The CDR3 DNA follows: TGCGCCAGCAGCCAAGCCCGGACTAGCGGGGGGTACAATGAGCAGTTCTTC.

This clone was observed many times. J is TRBJ1-5 and V is TRBV6-5, with 7 bases matching TRBD1. CDR3 size: 15 residues. Germline V CDR1 and CDR2: MNHEY, SVGAGI. The ends lost 10 bases at V and 9 bases at J; junction bases unmatched: 18. This CDR3 reads CAIDLGTTGRVPQHF. Written as DNA, the CDR3 is TGTGCCATCGACCTAGGGACGACAGGGAGAGTGCCCCAGCATTTT.